This T cell receptor (beta chain) derives from a study of OX40 agonist ivuxolimab in advanced cancers. Study as a whole: Treatment received earlier with anti-PD-1, anti-PD-L1 or anti-CTLA-4 agents was allowed, and approximately 40% had some.

As for this clone: The antigen remains unidentified.

At baseline, cycle 4 day 1, and cycle 7 day 1, blood was sampled. TCRdb's table, derived via immunoSEQ multiplex PCR, lists solely in-frame clones and lacks some. The sample records some 67,000 clones, over 70% being singletons. Overall study results and limits: Fewer expanded clones were found on average in CD4+ than in CD8+ T cells.

CDR1 and CDR2 (germline): MDHEN, SYDVKM. Trimming removed 2 bases from V and 5 bases from J, with 15 bases in between. There are 15 residues in the CDR3. V usage is TRBV28 and J usage is TRBJ1-1, with a tentative D call TRBD1 (6 bases). This material consisted of CD4+ or CD8+ T cells sorted from blood, taken in a trial of the OX40 agonist ivuxolimab. The TCR was taken from an adult with an advanced solid tumor such as melanoma, head and neck, liver or kidney cancer. CDR3 loop: CASSLGTTGLTEAFF. The DNA of the CDR3 is TGTGCCAGCAGTTTAGGGACTACAGGGTTAACTGAAGCTTTCTTT.